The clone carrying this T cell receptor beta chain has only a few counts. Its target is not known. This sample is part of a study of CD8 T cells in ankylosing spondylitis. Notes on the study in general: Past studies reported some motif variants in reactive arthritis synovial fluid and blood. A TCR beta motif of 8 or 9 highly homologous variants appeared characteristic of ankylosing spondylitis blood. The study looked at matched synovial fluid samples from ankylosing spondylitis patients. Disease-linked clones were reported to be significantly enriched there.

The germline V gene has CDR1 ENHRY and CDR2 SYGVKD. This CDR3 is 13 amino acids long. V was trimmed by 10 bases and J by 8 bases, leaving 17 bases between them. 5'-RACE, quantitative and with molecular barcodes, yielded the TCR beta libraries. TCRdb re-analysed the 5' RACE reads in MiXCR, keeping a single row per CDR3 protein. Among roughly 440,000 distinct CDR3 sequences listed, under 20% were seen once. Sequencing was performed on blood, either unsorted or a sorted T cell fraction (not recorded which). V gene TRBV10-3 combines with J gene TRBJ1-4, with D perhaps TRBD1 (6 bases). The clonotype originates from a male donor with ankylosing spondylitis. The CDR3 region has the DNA TGTGCCACCTGGGGACCGGGGGCCGAAAAACTGTTTTTT. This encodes CATWGPGAEKLFF.